This T cell receptor (beta chain) was observed in a study of beta chain features in type 1 diabetes (dated by TCRdb to 2016 to 2018). For the wider study: Mean age, gender distribution, total cell number and subset yield did not differ between patients and healthy donors. A total of 100 million to 110 million sorted cells were examined across all samples, and a strong correlation was observed between cell number per subset and RNA yield. In the study, recently diagnosed type 1 diabetes patients and matched healthy donors were compared on the TCRB repertoires of their sorted circulating CD4+ T cell subsets. Regulatory and stem cell-like memory subsets were isolated from only 8 patients and roughly eight healthy donors, whereas naive and central memory subsets came from all 30 or so donors. Study-wide findings and limitations: The naive, central memory and regulatory TCRB repertoires appeared to resemble one another more closely among patients than among healthy donors. Because cDNA was sequenced instead of genomic DNA, activated cells with high expression could be over-represented, although the groups did not differ in activation or CD3 levels. Only small numbers of individuals were included in the HLA sub-analyses, which left unresolved whether HLA type had any influence on TCRB rearrangement. PCR might favor shorter templates, but patient and control samples were amplified and corrected together, so any skew would affect both groups equally. A moderate but significant shortening of TCRB CDR3 length was observed in type 1 diabetes patients in all four CD4+ subsets. At VDJ recombination sites, type 1 diabetes patients had fewer insertions and more deleted nucleotides, which implies abnormalities in thymic rearrangement.

The germline V gene sets CDR1 to KGHSH and CDR2 to LQKENI. Including cysteine and phenylalanine, the CDR3 has 13 amino acids. The only DNA kept is the CDR3, 39 bases in frame from the first base. V loses 3 bases at its end and J loses 6 bases; junction bases beyond the gene matches: 2. From each donor, a single peripheral blood sample of around 0.12 L on average was drawn into heparinised tubes. Using a panel that included CD45RO, CCR7, CD25, CD127, CD95 and CD27, naive, central memory, regulatory and stem cell-like memory CD4+ T cells were sorted on a BD FACSAria II. Every sorted population had a purity above 95%. PBMCs were separated immediately by Lymphoprep density gradient centrifugation and were stained directly, without being cultured. To minimize batch effects, samples were stained and sorted in pairs, one healthy donor with one patient per experiment. All of the isolated RNA was reverse transcribed with the High Capacity cDNA Reverse Transcription Kit, so expressed TCRB transcripts were sequenced. Deep immunoSEQ sequencing was performed on naive, central memory and regulatory T cell samples, with an average of roughly 3.3 million total reads per sample. Sorted cells were lysed in RLT buffer, and RNA was extracted using DNase-treated RNeasy Micro or Mini kits according to cell number. Each cell subset was processed separately to prevent cross-contamination, with patient and healthy donor samples processed together. Using the immunoSEQ multiplex PCR, TCRB sequences were amplified from cDNA into 87-bp fragments spanning the CDR3 region. The amplicons were sequenced using the Illumina HiSeq platform. Concerning the study's data processing: Synthetic template baselines were used to correct PCR bias computationally, reads within Hamming distance 2 were collapsed, and singletons that could not be merged were discarded. Reads were aligned against IMGT to assign V, D and J genes, CDR3 length and insertions or deletions at six rearrangement sites. Within each subset, clonotype counts were normalized to sorted cell number, and only after that were true diversity and Gini coefficients computed with the tcR R package. The overlap coefficient, calculated on TCRB nucleotide sequences, was used to quantify repertoire sharing. TCRdb provides this immuneACCESS table in a form limited to in-frame rearrangements. Some clones are lacking; in checked studies, under half of them reflect an unresolved V gene, and why the rest are absent is not known. V and J calls plus clone size are reproduced from that table; the DNA served to infer D and trimming. The sample includes hundreds of thousands of clones, with approximately 8.2% observed a single time. Jointly, the top ten make up around 0.44% of the sample.

A remark on this clone: This receptor's antigen is unknown. Per-nucleotide qualities are absent, and no much larger clonotype sits a single base away. The sample holds other DNA sequences that translate to the same CDR3.

This receptor was obtained from a woman aged 18-30 years in good health. Sequenced: central memory CD4+ T cells from blood. The rearranged segments are TRBV18 and TRBJ2-7; 10 bases in the junction line up with TRBD2. The CDR3 region: CASSPRLAGEQYF. The sequenced DNA is TGTGCCAGCTCACCTAGACTAGCGGGCGAGCAGTACTTC.